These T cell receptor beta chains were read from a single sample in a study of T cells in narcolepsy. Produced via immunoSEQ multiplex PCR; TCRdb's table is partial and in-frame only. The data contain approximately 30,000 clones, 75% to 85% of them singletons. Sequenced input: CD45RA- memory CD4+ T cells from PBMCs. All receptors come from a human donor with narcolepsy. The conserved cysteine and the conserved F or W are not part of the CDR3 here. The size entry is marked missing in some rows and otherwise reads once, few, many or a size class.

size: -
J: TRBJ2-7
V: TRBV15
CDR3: ATSRDGTGTEQY

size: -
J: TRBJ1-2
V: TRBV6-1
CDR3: ASSEADRGFGYT

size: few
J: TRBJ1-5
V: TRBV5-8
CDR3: ASSRAGQGARGQPQH

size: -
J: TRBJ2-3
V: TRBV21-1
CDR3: ASRGLAGVCPQY

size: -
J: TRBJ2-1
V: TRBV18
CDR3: ASSQRDRGGDEQF

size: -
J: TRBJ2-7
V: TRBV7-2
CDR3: ASSLGGAGDYEQY

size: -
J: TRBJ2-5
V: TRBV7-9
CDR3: ASRKPRGGQETQY

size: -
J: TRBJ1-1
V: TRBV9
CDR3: ASSPSGGGGTEAF

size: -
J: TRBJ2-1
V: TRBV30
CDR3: ACSVGVSSYNEQF

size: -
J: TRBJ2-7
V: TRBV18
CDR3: ASSPGQGSEQY

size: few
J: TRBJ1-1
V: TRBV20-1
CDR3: SARRDTEAF

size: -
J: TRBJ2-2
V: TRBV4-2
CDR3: ASSQGSPGRGFSGELF

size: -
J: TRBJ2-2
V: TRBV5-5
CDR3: ASRPGQGTGELF

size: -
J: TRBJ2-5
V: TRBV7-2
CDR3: ASSPGLAGGPLETQY

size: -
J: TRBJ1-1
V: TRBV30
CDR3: AWRLTSNTEAF

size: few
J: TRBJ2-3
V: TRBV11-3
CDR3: ASSHTTDTQY

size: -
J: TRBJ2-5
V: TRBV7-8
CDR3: ASSLEWGLGEETQY

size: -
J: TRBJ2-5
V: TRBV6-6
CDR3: AIGQGTSQETQY

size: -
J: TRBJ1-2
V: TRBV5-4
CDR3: ASTSGGTGNYGYT

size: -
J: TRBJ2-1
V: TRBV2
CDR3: ASSSDANSYNEQF

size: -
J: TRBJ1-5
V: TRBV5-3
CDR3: ARSLVSSAPQFRGVPQH